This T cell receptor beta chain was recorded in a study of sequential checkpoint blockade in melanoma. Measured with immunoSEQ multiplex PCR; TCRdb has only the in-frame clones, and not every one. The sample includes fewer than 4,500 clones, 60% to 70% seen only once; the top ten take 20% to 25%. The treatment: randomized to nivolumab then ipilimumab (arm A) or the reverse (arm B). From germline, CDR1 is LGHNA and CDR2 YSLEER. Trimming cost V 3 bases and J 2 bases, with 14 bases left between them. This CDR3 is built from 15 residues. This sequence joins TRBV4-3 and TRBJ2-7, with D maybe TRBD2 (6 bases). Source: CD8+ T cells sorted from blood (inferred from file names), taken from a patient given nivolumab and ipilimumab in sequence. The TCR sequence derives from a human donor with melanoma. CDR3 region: CASSHNMGTAYEQYF. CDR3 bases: TGCGCCAGCAGCCATAACATGGGGACTGCCTACGAGCAGTACTTC.